Reported below is one TCR beta chain. What it binds is unknown. RNA transcripts served as template for amplifying TCR beta CDR3 sequences. Investigators did first-round RT-PCR with HTBI primers, then second-round multiplex PCR. Each CDR3 protein gets one entry after TCRdb re-called the multiplex PCR reads with MiXCR. The sample shows roughly 170,000 distinct CDR3 sequences, 35% to 50% of them seen only once. This specimen comes from a study of Graves' ophthalmopathy and Graves' hyperthyroidism. This CDR3 spans 17 amino acids. CDR1 is ENHRY and CDR2 is SYGVKD in the germline V gene. V lost 0 bases, J lost 1 base, and 13 bases lay in between. Active ophthalmopathy (CAS at least 3, NOSPECS at least 4), lasting under 3 months. No donor had other autoimmune disease, uncontrolled infection, pregnancy or lactation. Clinical symptoms, serum thyroxine, TRAb, thyroid ultrasound and orbital computed tomography were relied on for diagnosis.

Study-level points and caveats: Among expanded thyroid clonotypes above 0.001 frequency, most also occurred in blood.

The TCR comes from a man aged 25-45 years with Graves' ophthalmopathy. Sequencing was performed on peripheral blood. The chain is built from TRBV10-3 and TRBJ1-5; the D is unclear. CDR3 sequence: CAISESLAGGSNQPQHF. The CDR3 DNA reads as TGTGCCATCAGTGAGTCGTTGGCAGGCGGGAGCAATCAGCCCCAGCATTTT.